These 29 T cell receptor beta chains originate from one sample sequenced in a study of cytomegalovirus exposure and HLA in healthy donors. 60 Vbeta and 13 Jbeta primers were used in PCR. Libraries were prepared by immunoSEQ multiplex PCR; TCRdb keeps only in-frame clonotypes and omits some of them. The top ten clones hold 4.5% to 5% of a sample with approximately 160,000 clones, 70% of them seen once. The sample consisted of PBMCs. These TCRs come from a man aged 18 to 29 in good health and CMV-seropositive.

The chain recombines TRBV5-1 with TRBJ2-2; 8 bases line up with TRBD2. Per the germline V gene, CDR1 is SGHRS and CDR2 is YFSETQ. V dropped 3 bases and J dropped 5; count of bases not matched to a gene: 9. The CDR3 is made up of 16 amino acids. The CDR3, as DNA: TGCGCCAGCAGCTCGGCCGGGACTAGGGGAACCGGGGAGCTGTTTTTT. Amino acid sequence: CASSSAGTRGTGELFF.

The rearrangement links TRBV28 to TRBJ1-1, with a weak D call TRBD1 (6 bases). The CDR3 extends over 16 amino acids. In germline, CDR1 is MDHEN, CDR2 SYDVKM. Trimming took off 2 bases at V and 0 bases at J, with 13 bases between the two ends. CDR3 coding DNA: TGTGCCAGCAGTTTAACCGGGACAATCATGAACACTGAAGCTTTCTTT. Amino acids: CASSLTGTIMNTEAFF. Full variable domain (missing parts from reference TRBV28 and TRBJ1-1): DVKVTQSSRYLVKRTGEKVFLECVQDMDHENMFWYRQDPGLGLRLIYFSYDVKMKEKGDIPEGYSVSREKKERFSLILESASTNQTSMYLCASSLTGTIMNTEAFFGQGTRLTVV.

The rearrangement uses TRBV5-4 and TRBJ1-2, with D unresolved. This CDR3 has 13 residues. V was clipped by 3 bases and J by 1 base, with 7 bases between them. Germline values: CDR1 SGHNT, CDR2 YYREEE (reference sequence). Written as DNA, the CDR3 is TGTGCCAGCAGCTCCACCGGTAACTATGGCTACACCTTC. It encodes CASSSTGNYGYTF.

The gene calls are TRBV6-1 and TRBJ1-2; D is possibly TRBD1 (6 bases). The germline V and J ends were trimmed by 2 bases and 8 bases, with 12 bases remaining between them. The CDR3 has 13 residues. The V gene's germline CDR1 is MNHNS and CDR2 SASEGT. CDR3 loop: CASSETGYLGYTF. The CDR3 nucleotides are TGTGCCAGCAGTGAAACAGGGTACCTCGGCTACACCTTC.

V usage is TRBV5-4 and J usage is TRBJ2-5; 14 nucleotides align to TRBD2. The germline V gene has CDR1 SGHNT and CDR2 YYREEE (reference sequence). J gave up 5 bases and V 3 bases, and 3 bases lay outside the gene matches. The length of the CDR3 is 15 residues. In nucleotides, the CDR3 is TGTGCCAGCAGCTACGGGACTAGCGGGAGTGAGACCCAGTACTTC. Its protein product is CASSYGTSGSETQYF.

Concerning this clone: Other DNA sequences within the sample encode an identical CDR3. The J gene is TRBJ2-5, the V gene TRBV15; D ambiguous. The CDR3 has 13 residues. With 0 bases removed from V and 2 bases from J, the gap between germline ends came to 4 bases. Germline CDR1 is LNHNV and CDR2 is YYDKDF (reference sequence). The CDR3: CATSRDPQETQYF. The CDR3 nucleotides are TGTGCCACCAGCAGAGATCCTCAAGAGACCCAGTACTTC.

This clone was observed a few times. The rearrangement uses TRBV2 and TRBJ1-2; a possible D gene is TRBD1 (5 bases). The CDR3 covers 12 residues. Trimming cost V 4 bases and J 8 bases, with 11 bases left between them. In germline, CDR1 is SNHLY, CDR2 FYNNEI. The CDR3 loop is CASSVQGKGYTF. The CDR3 nucleotides read TGTGCCAGCAGTGTGCAGGGCAAAGGCTACACCTTC.

This clone was found once. This rearrangement joins TRBV27 to TRBJ2-6; 11 bases agree with TRBD2. Germline CDR1 MNHEY, CDR2 SMNVEV (reference sequence). CDR3 length equals 17 residues. The J segment lost 3 bases and the V segment lost 5 bases, leaving 6 bases of the junction unmatched. CDR3 in amino acids: CASSPNGLAGGANVLTF. The DNA of the CDR3 is TGTGCCAGCAGTCCCAACGGACTAGCGGGTGGGGCCAACGTCCTGACTTTC.

In its sample, this clone was seen once. V gene TRBV11-3 combines with J gene TRBJ2-2; 7 bases align to TRBD2. The V and J ends lost 2 bases and 4 bases, in that order; junction bases with no gene match: 10. Germline CDR1 reads SGHNT; CDR2 reads YENEEA. This CDR3 contains 17 residues. The CDR3 DNA follows: TGTGCCAGCAGCTTAACTTGGCGGGAGACTGCCACCGGGGAGCTGTTTTTT. This sequence encodes CASSLTWRETATGELFF.

The J gene is TRBJ2-1, the V gene TRBV7-7; 12 bases are a match to TRBD2. Looked up from germline, CDR1 is SSHAT and CDR2 is FNYEAQ (reference sequence). This CDR3 contains 16 residues. The CDR3: CASGPGLAGTYNEQFF. CDR3 nucleotides: TGTGCTAGCGGACCGGGACTAGCGGGTACCTACAATGAGCAGTTCTTC. The full variable domain, its missing parts supplied by reference TRBV7-7 and TRBJ2-1, is GAGVSQSPRYKVTKRGQDVTLRCDPISSHATLYWYQQALGQGPEFLTYFNYEAQPDKSGLPSDRFSAERPEGSISTLTIQRTEQRDSAMYRCASGPGLAGTYNEQFFGPGTRLTVL.

The chain joins TRBV7-2 to TRBJ2-2; D call uncertain. There are 12 residues in the CDR3. Trimming cost V 2 bases and J 6 bases, with 4 bases left between them. The germline CDR1 and CDR2 sequences are SGHTA and FQGNSA. The DNA of the CDR3 is TGTGCCAGCAGCTTAACATCCGGGGAGCTGTTTTTT. Translating it yields CASSLTSGELFF. Together with reference TRBV7-2 and TRBJ2-2, the CDR3 gives the full variable domain: GAGVSQSPSNKVTEKGKDVELRCDPISGHTALYWYRQSLGQGLEFLIYFQGNSAPDKSGLPSDRFSAERTGGSVSTLTIQRTQQEDSAVYLCASSLTSGELFFGEGSRLTVL.

This sequence joins TRBV9 and TRBJ1-1; 9 bases match TRBD1. The CDR3 totals 15 residues. V shed 4 bases, J shed 5 bases, and the junction held 9 bases outside the gene matches. Germline V gives CDR1 SGDLS, CDR2 YYNGEE. For the CDR3, the DNA is TGTGCCAGCAGCACCGGGGACAGGGAGGGGACTGAAGCTTTCTTT. It is translated as CASSTGDREGTEAFF.

The genes are TRBV5-6 and TRBJ1-2; 8 bases align to TRBD1. Germline CDR1 is SGHDT and CDR2 is YYEEEE. This CDR3 contains 14 residues. Trimming took 2 bases from V and 2 from J; bases not matched to a gene: 2. The CDR3 nucleotides read TGTGCCAGCAGCTTATGGACAGGGAACTATGGCTACACCTTC. Translating gives CASSLWTGNYGYTF.

Worth noting for this clone: Additional DNA sequences in this sample encode the identical CDR3. The CDR3 sequence: CASSLAGMNTEAFF. CDR3 in DNA: TGCGCCAGCAGCTTGGCAGGGATGAACACTGAAGCTTTCTTT. The V gene is TRBV5-1, the J gene TRBJ1-1, with D possibly matching TRBD1 (5 bases). Trimming cost V 0 bases and J 0 bases, with 6 bases left between them. The CDR3 runs 14 residues. Germline CDR1 reads SGHRS; CDR2 reads YFSETQ.

The V and J genes are TRBV7-6 and TRBJ2-5, with no clear D. V was pared by 1 base and J by 1 base, with 4 bases between. Germline V lookup: CDR1 SGHVS, CDR2 FNYEAQ. This CDR3 is 13 amino acids long. In DNA, the CDR3 is TGTGCCAGCAGCTTAGGACTCCAAGAGACCCAGTACTTC. Protein product: CASSLGLQETQYF.

V and J are TRBV11-3 and TRBJ1-2, with D possibly being TRBD1 (6 bases). Deletions cut 0 bases from V and 8 bases from J, with 16 bases between. The CDR3 loop spans 15 amino acids. Per germline, CDR1 SGHNT and CDR2 YENEEA. CDR3 nucleotide sequence: TGTGCCAGCAGCTTAGAAACCCCTCCAGGGGAGGGCTACACCTTC. Encoded protein: CASSLETPPGEGYTF.

The chain is built from TRBV10-3 and TRBJ1-1, with D perhaps matching TRBD1 (6 bases). Germline V gene sequence: CDR1 ENHRY, CDR2 SYGVKD. The ends were cut back, 6 bases at V and 1 base at J, with 18 bases in the middle. This CDR3 spans 16 amino acids. The CDR3 DNA follows: TGTGCCATCAGGGTATCAGGGGCCGAGGGGAACACTGAAGCTTTCTTT. Protein sequence: CAIRVSGAEGNTEAFF.

The chain combines TRBV11-3 with TRBJ1-1; D ambiguous. The germline gives CDR1 SGHNT, CDR2 YENEEA. Trimming removed 3 bases at V and 12 bases at J, with 11 bases between. CDR3 length: 11 residues. The CDR3 bases are TGTGCCAGCAGCTTCAAGACTTTGACTTTCTTT. Amino acid sequence: CASSFKTLTFF.

The DNA for the CDR3 is TGTGCCAGCAGTGTGGAGGGGGCACACACTGAAGCTTTCTTT. As protein: CASSVEGAHTEAFF. This chain joins TRBV2 and TRBJ1-1, with TRBD1 matching 7 bases. Losses at the gene ends were 4 bases for V and 3 bases for J; bases not matched to a gene: 5. The CDR3 length is 14 residues. CDR1 is SNHLY and CDR2 is FYNNEI in the germline V gene.

The V call is TRBV11-3, the J call TRBJ1-1, with no clear D. CDR1 and CDR2 from the germline V gene are SGHNT and YENEEA. The V and J ends lost 0 bases and 0 bases respectively, with 5 bases between them. The CDR3 is made up of 14 amino acids. The CDR3 sequence: CASSLDGLNTEAFF. The CDR3 DNA sequence: TGTGCCAGCAGCTTAGACGGTTTGAACACTGAAGCTTTCTTT.

The chain links TRBV2 to TRBJ1-5; D is uncertain. The V gene lost 8 bases and the J gene lost 7 bases, with 15 bases spanning the gap. Per the germline V gene, CDR1 is SNHLY and CDR2 is FYNNEI. CDR3 length: 13 residues. The CDR3 is CASQRRFGQPQHF. The CDR3 region has the DNA TGTGCCAGCCAAAGACGTTTCGGGCAGCCCCAGCATTTT.

This rearrangement joins TRBV19 to TRBJ1-1; maybe TRBD1 (5 bases). The germline V gene has CDR1 LNHDA and CDR2 SQIVND (reference sequence). V gave up 0 bases and J gave up 6 bases, with 17 bases separating them. CDR3 size: 16 residues. The CDR3, as DNA: TGTGCCAGTAGTATAGATCGAGCAGGGCGAAGGCCTGAAGCTTTCTTT. Translation gives CASSIDRAGRRPEAFF.

The chain has TRBV9 and TRBJ1-3; D remains unclear. The CDR3 totals 16 residues. V shed 0 bases and J shed 3 bases, with 13 bases lying between them. Germline-derived CDR1 and CDR2 are SGDLS and YYNGEE. The CDR3 sequence is CASSVDPTVNGNTIYF. In nucleotides, the CDR3 is TGTGCCAGCAGCGTAGACCCAACGGTTAATGGAAACACCATATATTTT.

The chain recombines TRBV11-3 with TRBJ2-3, with 12 bases aligning to TRBD2. Germline trimming cut 8 bases from V and 0 bases from J; bases unmatched to any gene: 3. This CDR3 spans 15 amino acids. CDR1 is SGHNT and CDR2 is YENEEA in the germline V gene. As DNA, the CDR3 is TGTGCCAGCGTCGGGACTAGCGGGAGCACAGATACGCAGTATTTT. This codes for CASVGTSGSTDTQYF.

The chain employs TRBV18 and TRBJ2-3; TRBD1 aligns across 8 bases. Germline assignment: CDR1 KGHSH and CDR2 LQKENI. CDR3 size: 19 residues. V shed 1 base, J shed 3 bases, and the junction held 15 bases outside the gene matches. Written as DNA, the CDR3 is TGTGCCAGCTCACCACGACGACAGGGGTTAAAGACTCAAACAGATACGCAGTATTTT. It codes for CASSPRRQGLKTQTDTQYF.

The CDR3 bases are TGTGCCTGGAAAACTAGCGGGAGCTCCTACAATGAGCAGTTCTTC. It translates to CAWKTSGSSYNEQFF. The rearrangement uses TRBV30 and TRBJ2-1; 11 bases fit TRBD2. V lost 4 bases, J lost 0 bases, and 2 bases stayed unmatched. From germline, CDR1 is GTSNPN and CDR2 SVGIG (reference sequence). The CDR3 extends over 15 amino acids. The entire variable domain, with the rest obtained from reference TRBV30 and TRBJ2-1, is as follows: SQTIHQWPATLVQPVGSPLSLECTVEGTSNPNLYWYRQAAGRGLQLLFYSVGIGQISSEVPQNLSASRPQDRQFILSSKKLLLSDSGFYLCAWKTSGSSYNEQFFGPGTRLTVL.

The chain recombines TRBV6-4 with TRBJ2-3, with 10 bases matching TRBD1. V dropped 8 bases and J dropped 4; count of bases not matched to a gene: 6. The length of the CDR3 is 14 residues. CDR1 and CDR2 from the germline V gene are MRHNA and SNTAGT. The CDR3 is CASGIGQGADTQYF. The CDR3 nucleotides read TGTGCCAGCGGGATTGGACAGGGGGCAGATACGCAGTATTTT.

V is TRBV5-4 and J is TRBJ2-4; 7 bases fit TRBD1. The germline gives CDR1 SGHNT, CDR2 YYREEE (reference sequence). The J segment lost 4 bases and the V segment lost 0 bases, leaving 7 bases of the junction unmatched. This CDR3 region has 16 residues. The CDR3 is CASSLGQGQGKNIQYF. The CDR3 region has the DNA TGTGCCAGCAGCTTGGGACAGGGTCAGGGTAAAAACATTCAGTACTTC.

V gene TRBV5-6 combines with J gene TRBJ1-2, with D tentatively TRBD1 (6 bases). V shed 2 bases and J shed 3 bases, with 14 bases lying between them. Per germline, CDR1 SGHDT and CDR2 YYEEEE. The CDR3 is made up of 15 amino acids. This CDR3 reads CASSLETGWDYGYTF. Here the CDR3 DNA reads TGTGCCAGCAGCTTAGAAACAGGGTGGGACTATGGCTACACCTTC.